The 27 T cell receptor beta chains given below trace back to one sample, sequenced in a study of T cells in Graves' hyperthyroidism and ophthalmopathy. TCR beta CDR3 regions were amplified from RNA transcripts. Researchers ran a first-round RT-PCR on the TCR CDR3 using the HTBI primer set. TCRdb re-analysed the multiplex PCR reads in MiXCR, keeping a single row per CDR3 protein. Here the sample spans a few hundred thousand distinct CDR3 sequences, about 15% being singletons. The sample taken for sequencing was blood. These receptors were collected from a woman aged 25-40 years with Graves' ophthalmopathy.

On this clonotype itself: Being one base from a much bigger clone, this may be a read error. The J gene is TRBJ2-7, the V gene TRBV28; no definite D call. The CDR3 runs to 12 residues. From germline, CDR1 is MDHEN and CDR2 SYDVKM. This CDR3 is CVSSFVGFEQYF. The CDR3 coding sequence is TGTGTCAGCAGTTTCGTAGGGTTCGAGCAGTACTTC.

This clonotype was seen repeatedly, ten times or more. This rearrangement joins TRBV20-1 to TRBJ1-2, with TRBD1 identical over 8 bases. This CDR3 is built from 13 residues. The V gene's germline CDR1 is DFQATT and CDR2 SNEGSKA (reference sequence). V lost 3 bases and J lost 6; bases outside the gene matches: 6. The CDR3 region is CSASAGGGDGYTF. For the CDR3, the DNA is TGCAGTGCTAGTGCAGGGGGCGGGGATGGCTACACCTTC.

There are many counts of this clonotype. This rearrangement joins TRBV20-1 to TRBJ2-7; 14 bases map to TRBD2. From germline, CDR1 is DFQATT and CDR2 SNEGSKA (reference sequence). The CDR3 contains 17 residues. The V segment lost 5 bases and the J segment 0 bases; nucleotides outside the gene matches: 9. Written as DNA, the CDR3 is TGCAGTGCTGGAGGACTAGCGGGGGGAAAAAGCTCCTACGAGCAGTACTTC. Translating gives CSAGGLAGGKSSYEQYF.

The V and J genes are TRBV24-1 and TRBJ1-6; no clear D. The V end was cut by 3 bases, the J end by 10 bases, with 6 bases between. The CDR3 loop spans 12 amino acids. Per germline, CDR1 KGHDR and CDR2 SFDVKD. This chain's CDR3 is CATSDGRSPLHF. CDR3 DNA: TGTGCCACCAGTGATGGTAGGTCACCCCTCCACTTT.

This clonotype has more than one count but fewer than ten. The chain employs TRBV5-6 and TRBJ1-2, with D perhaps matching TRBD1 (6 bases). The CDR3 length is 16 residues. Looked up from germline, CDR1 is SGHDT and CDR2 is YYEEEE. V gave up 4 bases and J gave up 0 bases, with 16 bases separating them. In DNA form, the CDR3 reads TGTGCCAGCAGCCGGCAGGGGCAGGGAGCTAACTATGGCTACACCTTC. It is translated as CASSRQGQGANYGYTF.

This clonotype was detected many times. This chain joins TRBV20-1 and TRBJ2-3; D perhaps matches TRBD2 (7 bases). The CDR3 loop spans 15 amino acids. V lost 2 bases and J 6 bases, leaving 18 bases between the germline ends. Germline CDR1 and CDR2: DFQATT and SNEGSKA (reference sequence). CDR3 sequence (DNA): TGCAGTGCTAGACTGGCGGGGGCCCAAAGGGATACGCAGTATTTT. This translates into CSARLAGAQRDTQYF.

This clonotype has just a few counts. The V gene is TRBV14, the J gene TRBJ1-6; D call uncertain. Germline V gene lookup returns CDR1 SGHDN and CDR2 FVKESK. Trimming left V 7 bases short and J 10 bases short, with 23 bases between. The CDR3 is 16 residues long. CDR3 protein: CASNRRGSPRGSPLHF. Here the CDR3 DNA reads TGTGCCAGCAATCGGAGAGGGAGCCCGCGGGGATCACCCCTCCACTTT.

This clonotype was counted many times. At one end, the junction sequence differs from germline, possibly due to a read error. CDR3: CATSDSDSPTETQYF. As DNA, the CDR3 is TGTGCCACCAGTGATTCGGACTCCCCCACAGAAACGCAGTATTTT. V and J are TRBV24-1 and TRBJ2-3; TRBD2 is a possible D gene (5 bases). Germline-derived CDR1 and CDR2 are KGHDR and SFDVKD. The CDR3 sequence is 15 residues long.

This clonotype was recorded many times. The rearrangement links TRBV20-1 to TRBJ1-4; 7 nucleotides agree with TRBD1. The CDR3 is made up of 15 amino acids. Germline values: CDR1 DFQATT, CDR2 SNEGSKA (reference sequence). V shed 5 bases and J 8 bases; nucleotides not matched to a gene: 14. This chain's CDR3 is CSAPSITGAVEKLFF. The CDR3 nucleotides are TGCAGTGCTCCCTCTATAACAGGGGCTGTAGAAAAACTGTTTTTT.

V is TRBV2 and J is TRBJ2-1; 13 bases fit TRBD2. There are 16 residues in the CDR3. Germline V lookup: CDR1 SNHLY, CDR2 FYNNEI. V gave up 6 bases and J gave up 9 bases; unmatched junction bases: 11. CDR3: CASSAATSGGDGEQFF. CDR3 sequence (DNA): TGTGCCAGCAGCGCCGCTACTAGCGGGGGGGACGGTGAGCAGTTCTTC.

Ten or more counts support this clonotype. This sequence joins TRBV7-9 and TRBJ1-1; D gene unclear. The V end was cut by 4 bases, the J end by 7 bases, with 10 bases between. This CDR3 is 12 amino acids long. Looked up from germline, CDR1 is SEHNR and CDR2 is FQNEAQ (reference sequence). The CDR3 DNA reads TGTGCCAGCAGCTCGAGGGCCCTTGAAGCTTTCTTT. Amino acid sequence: CASSSRALEAFF.

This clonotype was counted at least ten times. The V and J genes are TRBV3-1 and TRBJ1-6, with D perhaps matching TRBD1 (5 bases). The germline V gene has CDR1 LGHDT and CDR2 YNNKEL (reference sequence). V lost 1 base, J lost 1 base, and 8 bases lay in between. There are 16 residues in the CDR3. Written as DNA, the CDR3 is TGTGCCAGCAGCCAAGGGGGGGGTTCCTATAATTCACCCCTCCACTTT. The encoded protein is CASSQGGGSYNSPLHF. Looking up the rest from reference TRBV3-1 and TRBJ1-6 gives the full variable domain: DTAVSQTPKYLVTQMGNDKSIKCEQNLGHDTMYWYKQDSKKFLKIMFSYNNKELIINETVPNRFSPKSPDKAHLNLHINSLELGDSAVYFCASSQGGGSYNSPLHFGNGTRLTVT.

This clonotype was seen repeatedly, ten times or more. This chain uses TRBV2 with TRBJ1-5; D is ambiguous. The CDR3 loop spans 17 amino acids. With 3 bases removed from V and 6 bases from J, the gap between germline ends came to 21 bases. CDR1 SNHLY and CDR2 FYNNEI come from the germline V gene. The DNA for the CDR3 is TGTGCCAGCAGTGATGGGAATCTCCCCGGAGGCGGTCAGCCCCAGCATTTT. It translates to CASSDGNLPGGGQPQHF.

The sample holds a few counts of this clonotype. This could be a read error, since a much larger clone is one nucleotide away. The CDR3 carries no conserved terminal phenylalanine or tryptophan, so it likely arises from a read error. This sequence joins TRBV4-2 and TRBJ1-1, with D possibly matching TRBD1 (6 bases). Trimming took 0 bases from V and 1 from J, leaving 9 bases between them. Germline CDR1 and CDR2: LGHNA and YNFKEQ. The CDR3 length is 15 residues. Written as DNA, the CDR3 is TGTGCCAGCAGCCAAGACGCGACAGGGAACACTGAAGCTTTCCTT. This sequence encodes CASSQDATGNTEAFL.

The CDR3 sequence: CASSLGDYSYEQYF. The CDR3, as DNA: TGTGCCAGCAGCTTAGGAGACTATTCCTACGAGCAGTACTTC. The rearrangement links TRBV7-8 to TRBJ2-7; D may be TRBD2 (5 bases). Germline-derived CDR1 and CDR2 are SGHVS and FQNEAQ. V was shortened by 1 base and J by 1 base, with 8 bases between the two germline ends. The CDR3 has 14 residues.

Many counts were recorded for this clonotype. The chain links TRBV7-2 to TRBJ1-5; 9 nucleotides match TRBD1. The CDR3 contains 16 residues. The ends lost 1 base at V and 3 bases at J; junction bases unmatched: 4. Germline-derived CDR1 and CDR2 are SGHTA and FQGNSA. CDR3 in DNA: TGTGCCAGCAGCTTAGTCGGGACAGGGACCAATCAGCCCCAGCATTTT. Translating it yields CASSLVGTGTNQPQHF.

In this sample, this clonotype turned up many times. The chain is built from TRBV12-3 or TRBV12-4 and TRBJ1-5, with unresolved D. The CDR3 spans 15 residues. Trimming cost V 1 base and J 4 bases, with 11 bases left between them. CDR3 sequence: CASSLGVSTNQPQHF. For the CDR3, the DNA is TGTGCCAGCAGTTTAGGCGTCAGCACAAATCAGCCCCAGCATTTT.

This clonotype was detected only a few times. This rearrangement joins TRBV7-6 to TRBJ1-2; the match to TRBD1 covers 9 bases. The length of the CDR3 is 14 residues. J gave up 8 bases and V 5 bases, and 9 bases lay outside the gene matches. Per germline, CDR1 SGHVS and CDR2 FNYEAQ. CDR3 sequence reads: CASSAKQGAGGYTF. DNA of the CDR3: TGTGCCAGCAGCGCCAAACAGGGGGCGGGAGGCTACACCTTC.

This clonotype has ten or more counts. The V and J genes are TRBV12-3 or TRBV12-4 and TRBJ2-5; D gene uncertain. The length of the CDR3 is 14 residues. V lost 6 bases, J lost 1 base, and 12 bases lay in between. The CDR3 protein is CASSSVWSQETQYF. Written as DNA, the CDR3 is TGTGCCAGCAGCTCGGTTTGGTCCCAAGAGACCCAGTACTTC.

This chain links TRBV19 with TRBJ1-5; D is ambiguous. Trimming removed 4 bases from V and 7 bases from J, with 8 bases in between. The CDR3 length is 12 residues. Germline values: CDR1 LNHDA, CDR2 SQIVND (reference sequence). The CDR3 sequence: CASSRARQPQHF. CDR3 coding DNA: TGTGCCAGTAGTAGGGCTAGGCAGCCCCAGCATTTT.

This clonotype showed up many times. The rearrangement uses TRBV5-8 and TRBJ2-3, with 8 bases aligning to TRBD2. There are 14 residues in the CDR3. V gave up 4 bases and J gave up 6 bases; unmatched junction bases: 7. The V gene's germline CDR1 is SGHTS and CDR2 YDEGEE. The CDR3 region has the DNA TGTGCCAGCAGCCACAGCGGGGGCCGGGATACGCAGTATTTT. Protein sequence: CASSHSGGRDTQYF.

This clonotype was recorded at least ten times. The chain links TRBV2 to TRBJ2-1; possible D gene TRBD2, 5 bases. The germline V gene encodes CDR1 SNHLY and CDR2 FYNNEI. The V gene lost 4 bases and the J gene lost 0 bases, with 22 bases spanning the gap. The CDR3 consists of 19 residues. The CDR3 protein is CASSGWTRAQTSSYNEQFF. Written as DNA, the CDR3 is TGTGCCAGCAGTGGCTGGACTCGTGCCCAAACTAGCTCCTACAATGAGCAGTTCTTC.

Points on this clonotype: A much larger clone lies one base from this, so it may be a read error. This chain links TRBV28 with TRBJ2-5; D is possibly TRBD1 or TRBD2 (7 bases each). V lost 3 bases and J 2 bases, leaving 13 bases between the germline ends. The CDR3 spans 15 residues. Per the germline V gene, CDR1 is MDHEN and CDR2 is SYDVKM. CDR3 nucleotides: TGTGCCAGCAGTTTTGTCAGGGGGGGGCAAGAGACCCAGTACTTC. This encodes CASSFVRGGQETQYF.

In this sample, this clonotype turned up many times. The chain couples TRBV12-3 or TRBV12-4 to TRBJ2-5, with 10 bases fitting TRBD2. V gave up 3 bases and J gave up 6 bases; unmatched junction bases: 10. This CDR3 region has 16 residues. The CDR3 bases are TGTGCCAGCAGTTTTGGGGCTAGCGGGGGACTGAAGACCCAGTACTTC. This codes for CASSFGASGGLKTQYF.

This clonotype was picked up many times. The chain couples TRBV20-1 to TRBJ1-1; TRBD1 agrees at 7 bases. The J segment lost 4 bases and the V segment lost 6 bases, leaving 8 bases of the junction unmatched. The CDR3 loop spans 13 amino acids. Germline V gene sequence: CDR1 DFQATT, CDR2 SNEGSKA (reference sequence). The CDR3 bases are TGCAGTGCCTACCGACAGGGCACCACTGAAGCTTTCTTT. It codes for CSAYRQGTTEAFF.

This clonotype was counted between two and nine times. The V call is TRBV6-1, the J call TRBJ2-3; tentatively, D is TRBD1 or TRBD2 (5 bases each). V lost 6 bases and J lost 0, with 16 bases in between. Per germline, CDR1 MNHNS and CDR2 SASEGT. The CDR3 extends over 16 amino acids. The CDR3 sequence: CASSPGAITSTDTQYF. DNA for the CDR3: TGTGCCAGCAGCCCCGGGGCTATTACTAGCACAGATACGCAGTATTTT.

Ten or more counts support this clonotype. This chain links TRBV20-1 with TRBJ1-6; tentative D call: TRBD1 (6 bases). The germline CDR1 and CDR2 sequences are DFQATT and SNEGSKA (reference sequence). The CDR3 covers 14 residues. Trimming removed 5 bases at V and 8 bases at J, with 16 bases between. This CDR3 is CSADRPPSHSPLHF. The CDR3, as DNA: TGCAGTGCTGACAGGCCTCCATCCCATTCACCCCTCCACTTT.